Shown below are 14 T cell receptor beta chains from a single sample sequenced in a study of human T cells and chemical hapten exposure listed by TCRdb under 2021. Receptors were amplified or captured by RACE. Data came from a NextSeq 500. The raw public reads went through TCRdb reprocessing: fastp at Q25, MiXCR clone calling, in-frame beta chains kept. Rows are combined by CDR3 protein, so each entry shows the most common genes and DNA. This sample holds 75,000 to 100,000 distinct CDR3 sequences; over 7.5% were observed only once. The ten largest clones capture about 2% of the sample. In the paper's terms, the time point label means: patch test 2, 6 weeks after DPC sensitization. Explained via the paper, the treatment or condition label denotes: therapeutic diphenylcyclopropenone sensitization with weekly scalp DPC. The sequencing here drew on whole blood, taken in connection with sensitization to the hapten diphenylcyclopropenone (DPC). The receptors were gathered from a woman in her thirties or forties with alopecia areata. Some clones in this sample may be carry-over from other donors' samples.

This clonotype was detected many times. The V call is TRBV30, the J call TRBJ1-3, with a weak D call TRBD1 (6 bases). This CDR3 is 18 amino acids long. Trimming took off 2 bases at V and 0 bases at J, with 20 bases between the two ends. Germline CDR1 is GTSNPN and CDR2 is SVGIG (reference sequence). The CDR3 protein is CAWSPKQGTQSSGNTIYF. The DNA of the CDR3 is TGTGCCTGGAGTCCAAAGCAGGGGACCCAATCCTCTGGAAACACCATATATTTT. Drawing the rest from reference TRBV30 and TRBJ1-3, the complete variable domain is SQTIHQWPATLVQPVGSPLSLECTVEGTSNPNLYWYRQAAGRGLQLLFYSVGIGQISSEVPQNLSASRPQDRQFILSSKKLLLSDSGFYLCAWSPKQGTQSSGNTIYFGEGSWLTVV.

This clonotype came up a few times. The DNA of the CDR3 is TGTGCCAGCAGCCCTTCTGGGGGGGGGCAAGAGACCCAGTACTTC. This sequence encodes CASSPSGGGQETQYF. V and J are TRBV3-1 and TRBJ2-5; 7 bases are a match to TRBD2. Trimming at V came to 4 bases and at J to 2 bases, leaving 7 bases not matched to a gene. The CDR3 is 15 residues long. The germline gives CDR1 LGHDT, CDR2 YNNKEL (reference sequence).

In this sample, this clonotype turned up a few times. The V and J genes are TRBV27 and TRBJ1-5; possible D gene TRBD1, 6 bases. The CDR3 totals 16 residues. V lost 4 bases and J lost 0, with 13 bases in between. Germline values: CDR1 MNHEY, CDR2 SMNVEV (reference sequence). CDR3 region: CASSSDTGRSNQPQHF. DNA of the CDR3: TGTGCCAGCAGTTCCGATACAGGGCGTAGCAATCAGCCCCAGCATTTT.

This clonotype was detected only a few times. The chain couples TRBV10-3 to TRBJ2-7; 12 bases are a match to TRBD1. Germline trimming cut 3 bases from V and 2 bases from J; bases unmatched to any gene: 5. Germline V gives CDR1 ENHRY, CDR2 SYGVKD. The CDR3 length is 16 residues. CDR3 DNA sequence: TGTGCCATCAGTGACCCGGGACAGGGGGCGACCTACGAGCAGTACTTC. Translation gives CAISDPGQGATYEQYF.

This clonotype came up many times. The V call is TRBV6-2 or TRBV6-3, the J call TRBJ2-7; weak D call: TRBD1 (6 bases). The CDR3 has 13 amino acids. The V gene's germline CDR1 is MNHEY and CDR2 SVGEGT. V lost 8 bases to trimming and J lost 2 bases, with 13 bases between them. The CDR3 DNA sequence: TGTGCCAGCCGCGAGGACAGCACCTACGAGCAGTACTTC. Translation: CASREDSTYEQYF.

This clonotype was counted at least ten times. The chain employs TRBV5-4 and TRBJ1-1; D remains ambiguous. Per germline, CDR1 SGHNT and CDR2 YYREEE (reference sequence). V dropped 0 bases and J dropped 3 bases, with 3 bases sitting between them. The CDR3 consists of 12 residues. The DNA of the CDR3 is TGTGCCAGCAGCTTGGGATACACTGAAGCTTTCTTT. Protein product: CASSLGYTEAFF.

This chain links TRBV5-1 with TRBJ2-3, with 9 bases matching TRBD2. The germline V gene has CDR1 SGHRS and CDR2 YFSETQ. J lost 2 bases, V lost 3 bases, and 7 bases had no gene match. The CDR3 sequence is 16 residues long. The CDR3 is CASSSWTSATTDTQYF. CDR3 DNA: TGCGCCAGCAGCTCCTGGACTAGCGCTACCACAGATACGCAGTATTTT.

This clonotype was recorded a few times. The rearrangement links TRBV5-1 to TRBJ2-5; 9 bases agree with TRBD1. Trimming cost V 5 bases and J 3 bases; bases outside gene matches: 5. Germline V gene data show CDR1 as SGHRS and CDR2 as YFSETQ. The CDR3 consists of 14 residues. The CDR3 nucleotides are TGCGCCAGCAGTCCGAGGACAGGGGAAGAGACCCAGTACTTC. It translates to CASSPRTGEETQYF.

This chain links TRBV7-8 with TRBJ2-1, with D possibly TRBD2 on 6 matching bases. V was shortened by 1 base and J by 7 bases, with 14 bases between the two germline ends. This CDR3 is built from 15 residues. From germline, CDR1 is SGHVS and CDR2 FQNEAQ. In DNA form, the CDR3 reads TGTGCCAGCAGCTTAGACGGGAGAGAGTGGAATGAGCAGTTCTTC. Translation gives CASSLDGREWNEQFF.

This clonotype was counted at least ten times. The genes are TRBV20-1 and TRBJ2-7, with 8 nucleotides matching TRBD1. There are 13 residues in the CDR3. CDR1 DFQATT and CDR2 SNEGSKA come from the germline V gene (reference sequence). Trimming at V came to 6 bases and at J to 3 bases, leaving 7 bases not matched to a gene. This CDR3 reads CSASTGGVYEQYF. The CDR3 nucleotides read TGCAGTGCCTCAACAGGGGGTGTCTACGAGCAGTACTTC.

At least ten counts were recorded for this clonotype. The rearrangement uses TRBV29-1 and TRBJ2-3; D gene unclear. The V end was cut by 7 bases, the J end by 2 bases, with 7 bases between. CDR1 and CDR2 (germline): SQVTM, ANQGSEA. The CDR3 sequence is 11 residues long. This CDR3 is CSALITDTQYF. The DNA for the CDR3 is TGCAGCGCCCTGATCACAGATACGCAGTATTTT.

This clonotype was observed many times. The CDR3 DNA reads as TGTGCCAGCAGCTTAGACTCCTATCTAGCGAACACCGGGGAGCTGTTTTTT. Translation gives CASSLDSYLANTGELFF. The chain combines TRBV7-6 with TRBJ2-2; D unclear. The germline gives CDR1 SGHVS, CDR2 FNYEAQ. V lost 1 base, J lost 0 bases, and 12 bases lay in between. CDR3 length: 17 residues. Full variable domain (missing parts from reference TRBV7-6 and TRBJ2-2): GAGVSQSPRYKVTKRGQDVALRCDPISGHVSLYWYRQALGQGPEFLTYFNYEAQQDKSGLPNDRFSAERPEGSISTLTIQRTEQRDSAMYRCASSLDSYLANTGELFFGEGSRLTVL.

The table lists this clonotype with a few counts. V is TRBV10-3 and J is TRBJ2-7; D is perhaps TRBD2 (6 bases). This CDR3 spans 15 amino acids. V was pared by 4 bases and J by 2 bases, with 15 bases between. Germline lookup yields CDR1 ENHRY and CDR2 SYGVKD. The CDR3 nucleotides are TGTGCCATCAGTGCTCGCAGTAGCGGAACCTACGAGCAGTACTTC. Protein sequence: CAISARSSGTYEQYF.

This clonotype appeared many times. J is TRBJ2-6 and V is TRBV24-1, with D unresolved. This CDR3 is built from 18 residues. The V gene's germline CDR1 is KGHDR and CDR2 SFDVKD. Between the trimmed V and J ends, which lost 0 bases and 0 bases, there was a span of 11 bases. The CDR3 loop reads CATSDLEYGDSGANVLTF. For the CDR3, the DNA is TGTGCCACCAGTGATTTGGAGTACGGAGACTCTGGGGCCAACGTCCTGACTTTC.